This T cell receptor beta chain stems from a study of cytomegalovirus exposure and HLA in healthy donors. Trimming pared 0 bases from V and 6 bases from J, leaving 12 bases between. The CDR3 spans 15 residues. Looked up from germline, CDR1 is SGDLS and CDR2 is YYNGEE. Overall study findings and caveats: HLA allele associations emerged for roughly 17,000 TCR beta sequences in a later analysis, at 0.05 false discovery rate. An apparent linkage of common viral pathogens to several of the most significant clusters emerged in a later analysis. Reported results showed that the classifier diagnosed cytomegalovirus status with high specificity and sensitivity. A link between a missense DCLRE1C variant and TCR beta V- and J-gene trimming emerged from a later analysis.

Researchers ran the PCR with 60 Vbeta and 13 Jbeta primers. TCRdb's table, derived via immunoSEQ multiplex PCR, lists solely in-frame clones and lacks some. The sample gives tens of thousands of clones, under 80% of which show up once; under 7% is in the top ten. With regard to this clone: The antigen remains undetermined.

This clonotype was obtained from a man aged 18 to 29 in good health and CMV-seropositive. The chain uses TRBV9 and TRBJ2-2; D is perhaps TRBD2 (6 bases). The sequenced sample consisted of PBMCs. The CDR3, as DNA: TGTGCCAGCAGCGTAGATGTCTCGGGGGCCGGGGAGCTGTTTTTT. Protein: CASSVDVSGAGELFF.